The present T cell receptor (beta chain) was sequenced within a study of T cell responses to AZD1222 COVID-19 vaccine. Findings and caveats of the study: White British people made up most donors, females outnumbered males, and clonal diversity was possibly underestimated. At 160-218 and 743-854, vaccine-associated CD4 TCRs were dominant, and they spanned spike.

Worth noting for this clone: Its antigen is still unknown.

In germline, CDR1 is MNHEY, CDR2 SVGAGI. The CDR3 totals 13 residues. V shed 4 bases and J shed 4 bases, with 11 bases lying between them. The repertoire was sequenced with immunoSEQ multiplex PCR; TCRdb's copy has only in-frame clones and lacks some. The data hold about 100,000 clones, with 80% to 95% observed a single time. The clonotype comes from an adult in good health. Sequencing used peripheral blood, obtained on day 0 of AZD1222 vaccination. The V gene is TRBV6-5, the J gene TRBJ2-7; a possible D gene is TRBD1 (5 bases). DNA of the CDR3: TGTGCCAGCAGTTTGGACAAAAGATACGAGCAGTACTTC. It codes for CASSLDKRYEQYF.